What follows is one TCR beta chain and its context. This sample is part of a study of CD8 T cells in Susac syndrome. Overall study: Patients with Susac syndrome were therapy-naive, treated with corticosteroids, or treated with intravenous immunoglobulin alone when blood was collected.

This CDR3 contains 13 residues. Per the germline V gene, CDR1 is MDHEN and CDR2 is SYDVKM. Unmatched junction bases numbered 3, after V lost 7 bases and J lost 1 base. Random-hexamer reverse transcription was applied to 0.5 to 1 ug RNA. TCRdb re-analysed the immunoSEQ multiplex PCR reads in MiXCR, keeping a single row per CDR3 protein. The table records approximately 77,000 distinct CDR3 sequences, under 95% of them present only once. Sequencing of TCR beta was carried out in blood CD8+ and CD4+ T cells. Sequenced: CD4+ T cells from PBMCs. This sequence originates from a human donor with Susac syndrome. The chain employs TRBV28 and TRBJ1-2, with 7 positions matching TRBD1. The CDR3 spells CASTAGGNYGYTF. In nucleotides, the CDR3 is TGTGCCAGCACGGCAGGGGGTAACTATGGCTACACCTTC.